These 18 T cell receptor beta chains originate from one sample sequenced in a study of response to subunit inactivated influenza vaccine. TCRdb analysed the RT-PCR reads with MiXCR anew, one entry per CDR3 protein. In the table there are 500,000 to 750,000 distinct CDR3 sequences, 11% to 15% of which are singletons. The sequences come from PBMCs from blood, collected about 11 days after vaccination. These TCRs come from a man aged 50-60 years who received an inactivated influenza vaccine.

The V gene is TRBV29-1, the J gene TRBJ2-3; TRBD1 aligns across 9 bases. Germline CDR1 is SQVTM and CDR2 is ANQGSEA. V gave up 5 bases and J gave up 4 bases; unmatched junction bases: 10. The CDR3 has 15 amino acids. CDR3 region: CSVQGGTGFSDTQYF. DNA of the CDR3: TGCAGCGTTCAGGGTGGGACAGGGTTTTCAGATACGCAGTATTTT.

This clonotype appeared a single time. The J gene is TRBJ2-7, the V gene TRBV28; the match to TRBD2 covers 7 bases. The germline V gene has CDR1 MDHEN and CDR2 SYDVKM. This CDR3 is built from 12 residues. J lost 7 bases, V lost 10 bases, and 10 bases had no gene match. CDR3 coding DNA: TGTGCCATCCGGGCGGGAGTGAGGGAGCAGTACTTC. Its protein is CAIRAGVREQYF.

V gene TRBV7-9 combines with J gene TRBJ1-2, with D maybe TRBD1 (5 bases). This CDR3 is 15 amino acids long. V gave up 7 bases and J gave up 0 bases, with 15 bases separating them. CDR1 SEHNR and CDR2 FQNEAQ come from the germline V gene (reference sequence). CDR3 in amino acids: CASTSGPSPNYGYTF. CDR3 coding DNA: TGTGCCAGCACCTCGGGACCGTCCCCTAACTATGGCTACACCTTC.

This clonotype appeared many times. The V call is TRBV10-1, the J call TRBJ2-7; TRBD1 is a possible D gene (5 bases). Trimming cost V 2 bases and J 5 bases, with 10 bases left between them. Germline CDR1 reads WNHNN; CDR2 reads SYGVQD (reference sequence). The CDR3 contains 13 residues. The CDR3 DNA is TGCGCCAGCAGTGAGATCCAGGGCCACGAGCAGTACTTC. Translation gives CASSEIQGHEQYF.

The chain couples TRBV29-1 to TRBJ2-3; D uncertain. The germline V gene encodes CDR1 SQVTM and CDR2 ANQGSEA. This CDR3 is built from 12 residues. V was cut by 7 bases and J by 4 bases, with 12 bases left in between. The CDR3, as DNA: TGCAGCGCCCGTGAGTCCGCAGATACGCAGTATTTT. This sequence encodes CSARESADTQYF.

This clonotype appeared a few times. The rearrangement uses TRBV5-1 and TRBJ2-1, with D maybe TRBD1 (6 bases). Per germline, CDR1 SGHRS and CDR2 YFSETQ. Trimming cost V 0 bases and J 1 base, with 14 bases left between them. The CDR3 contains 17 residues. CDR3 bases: TGCGCCAGCAGCTTGGTTCCTCCGGGACAATCCTACAATGAGCAGTTCTTC. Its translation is CASSLVPPGQSYNEQFF. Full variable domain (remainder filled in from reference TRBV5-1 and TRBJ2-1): KAGVTQTPRYLIKTRGQQVTLSCSPISGHRSVSWYQQTPGQGLQFLFEYFSETQRNKGNFPGRFSGRQFSNSRSEMNVSTLELGDSALYLCASSLVPPGQSYNEQFFGPGTRLTVL.

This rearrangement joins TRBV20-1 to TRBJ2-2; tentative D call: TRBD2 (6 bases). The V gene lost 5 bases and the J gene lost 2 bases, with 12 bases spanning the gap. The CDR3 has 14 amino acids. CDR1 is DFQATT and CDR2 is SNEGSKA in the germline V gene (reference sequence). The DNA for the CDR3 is TGCAGTGCTCCTTTCGGGGGAAACACCGGGGAGCTGTTTTTT. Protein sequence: CSAPFGGNTGELFF.

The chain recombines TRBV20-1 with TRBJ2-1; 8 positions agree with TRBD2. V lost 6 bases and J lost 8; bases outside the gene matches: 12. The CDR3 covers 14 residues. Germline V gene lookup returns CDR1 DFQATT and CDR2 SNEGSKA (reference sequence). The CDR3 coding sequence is TGCAGTGCCACCAGCGGGAGCGACATGGATGAGCAGTTCTTC. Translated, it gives CSATSGSDMDEQFF.

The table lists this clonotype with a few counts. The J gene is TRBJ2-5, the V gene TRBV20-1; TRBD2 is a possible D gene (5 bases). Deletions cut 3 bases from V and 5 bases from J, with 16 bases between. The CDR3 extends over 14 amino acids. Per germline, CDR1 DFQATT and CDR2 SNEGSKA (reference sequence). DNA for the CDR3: TGCAGTGCTAGTCTGCCCGGGATAGGGGAGACCCAGTACTTC. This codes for CSASLPGIGETQYF.

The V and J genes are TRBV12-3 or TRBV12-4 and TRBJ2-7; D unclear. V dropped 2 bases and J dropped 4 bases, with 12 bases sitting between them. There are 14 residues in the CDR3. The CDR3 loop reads CASSLTSYLYEQYF. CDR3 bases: TGTGCCAGCAGTTTAACGTCCTACCTATACGAGCAGTACTTC.

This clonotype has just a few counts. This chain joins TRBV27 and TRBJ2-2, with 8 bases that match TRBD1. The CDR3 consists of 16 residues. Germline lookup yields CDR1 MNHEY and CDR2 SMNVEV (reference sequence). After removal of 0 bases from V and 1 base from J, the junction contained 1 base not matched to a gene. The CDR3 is CASSLSGTGNTGELFF. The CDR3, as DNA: TGTGCCAGCAGTTTATCGGGGACAGGGAACACCGGGGAGCTGTTTTTT.

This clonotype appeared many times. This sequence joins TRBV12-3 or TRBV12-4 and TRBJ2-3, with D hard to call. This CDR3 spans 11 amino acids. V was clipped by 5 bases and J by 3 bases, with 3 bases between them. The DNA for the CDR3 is TGTGCCAGCAGTCAGACAGATACGCAGTATTTT. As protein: CASSQTDTQYF.

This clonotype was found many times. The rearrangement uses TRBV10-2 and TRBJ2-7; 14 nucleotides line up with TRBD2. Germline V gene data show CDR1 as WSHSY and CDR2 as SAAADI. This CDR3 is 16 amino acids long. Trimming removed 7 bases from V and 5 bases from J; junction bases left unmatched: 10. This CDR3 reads CASTEGTSGSYHEQYF. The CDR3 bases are TGCGCCAGCACCGAGGGGACTAGCGGGAGCTACCACGAGCAGTACTTC.

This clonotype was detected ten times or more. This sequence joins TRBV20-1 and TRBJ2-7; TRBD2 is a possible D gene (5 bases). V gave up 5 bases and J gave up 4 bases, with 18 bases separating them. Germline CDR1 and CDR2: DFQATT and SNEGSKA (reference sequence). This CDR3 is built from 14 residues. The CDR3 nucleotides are TGCAGTGCTGAAGCGGTTCCCGGATCGTACGAGCAGTACTTC. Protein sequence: CSAEAVPGSYEQYF.

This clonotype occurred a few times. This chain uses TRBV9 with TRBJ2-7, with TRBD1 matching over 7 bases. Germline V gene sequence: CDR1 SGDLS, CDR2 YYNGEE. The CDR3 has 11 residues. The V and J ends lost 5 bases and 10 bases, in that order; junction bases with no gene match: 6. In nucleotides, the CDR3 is TGTGCCAGCAGAGAAGACAGGGACCAGTACTTC. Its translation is CASREDRDQYF.

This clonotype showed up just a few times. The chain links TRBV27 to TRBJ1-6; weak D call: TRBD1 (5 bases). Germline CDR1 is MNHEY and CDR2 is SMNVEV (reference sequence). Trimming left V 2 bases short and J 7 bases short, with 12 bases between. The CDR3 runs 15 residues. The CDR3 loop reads CASSLVEGRNSPLHF. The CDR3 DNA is TGTGCCAGCAGTTTAGTGGAGGGACGCAATTCACCCCTCCACTTT.

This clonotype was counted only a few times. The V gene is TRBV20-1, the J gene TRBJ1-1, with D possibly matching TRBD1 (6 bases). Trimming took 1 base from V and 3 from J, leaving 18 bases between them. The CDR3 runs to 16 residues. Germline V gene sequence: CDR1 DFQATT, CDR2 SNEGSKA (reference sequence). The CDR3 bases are TGCAGTGCTAGAGTCCCCGACAGGCCCGGGGACACTGAAGCTTTCTTT. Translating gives CSARVPDRPGDTEAFF.

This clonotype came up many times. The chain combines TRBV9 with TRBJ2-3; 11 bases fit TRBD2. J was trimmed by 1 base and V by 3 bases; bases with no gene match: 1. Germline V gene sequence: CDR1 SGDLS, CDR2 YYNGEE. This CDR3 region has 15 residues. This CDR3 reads CASSAGLAGTDTQYF. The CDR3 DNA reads TGTGCCAGCAGCGCGGGACTAGCGGGCACAGATACGCAGTATTTT.